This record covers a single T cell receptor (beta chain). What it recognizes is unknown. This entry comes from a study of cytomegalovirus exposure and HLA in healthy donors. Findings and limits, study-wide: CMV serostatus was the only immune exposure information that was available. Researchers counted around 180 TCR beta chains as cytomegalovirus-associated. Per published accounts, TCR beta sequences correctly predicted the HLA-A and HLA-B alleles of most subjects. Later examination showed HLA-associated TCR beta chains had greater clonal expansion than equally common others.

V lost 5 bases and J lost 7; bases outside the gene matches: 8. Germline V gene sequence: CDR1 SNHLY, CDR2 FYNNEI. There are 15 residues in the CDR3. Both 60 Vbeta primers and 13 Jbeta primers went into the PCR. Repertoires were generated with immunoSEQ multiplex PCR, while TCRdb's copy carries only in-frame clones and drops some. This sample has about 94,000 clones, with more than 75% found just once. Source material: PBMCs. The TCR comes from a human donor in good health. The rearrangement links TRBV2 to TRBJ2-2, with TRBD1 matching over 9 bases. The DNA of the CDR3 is TGTGCCAGCAGTCCCACAGGGGGCCTTGACGGGGAGCTGTTTTTT. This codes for CASSPTGGLDGELFF. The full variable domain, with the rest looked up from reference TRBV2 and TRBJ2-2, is EPEVTQTPSHQVTQMGQEVILRCVPISNHLYFYWYRQILGQKVEFLVSFYNNEISEKSEIFDDQFSVERPDGSNFTLKIRSTKLEDSAMYFCASSPTGGLDGELFFGEGSRLTVL.